This T cell receptor (beta chain) was retrieved from a study of cytomegalovirus exposure and HLA in healthy donors. With respect to this clone: Its antigen is as yet unknown.

A multiplex PCR was run with 60 Vbeta primers and 13 Jbeta primers. Using immunoSEQ multiplex PCR, the repertoire was profiled, and TCRdb retains in-frame clones only, with some absent. The repertoire holds approximately 84,000 clones, about 77% seen once, with 2% to 3% in the top ten. Study outcomes and limitations: Later on, an analysis showed TCR association rates differing by HLA locus, with DRB1 the most and HLA-C the fewest. There were several of the most significant clusters that appeared linked to common viral pathogens in a later analysis. Segments of the TCR beta V type were, in most cases, productive about 87% or about 30% of the time in an earlier analysis. Among TCR sequences, most were rare, though some public TCRs appeared in many donors.

Per germline, CDR1 SQVTM and CDR2 ANQGSEA. This CDR3 has 13 amino acids. V was shortened by 6 bases and J by 6 bases, with 15 bases between the two germline ends. The V call is TRBV29-1, the J call TRBJ1-3; D not certain. The sequenced sample was PBMCs. This TCR was recovered from a male donor in good health and CMV-seropositive. The CDR3 DNA follows: TGCAGCGTGCGCGACTTTTCAGAAAACACCATATATTTT. Encoded protein: CSVRDFSENTIYF.